One sample yielded the 25 T cell receptor beta chains listed below, sequenced in a study of blood T cells in healthy people across ages. Primers used in a second PCR of roughly 6 to 11 cycles were a sample-barcoded 5' primer and a J-beta primer mix. MiXCR was run by TCRdb on the 5' RACE reads, yielding one entry per CDR3 protein. The sample gives 700,000 to 950,000 distinct CDR3 sequences, roughly 50% of which show up once; roughly 22% is in the top ten. The specimen sequenced was blood. Every receptor here comes from a man aged 25 to 40 in good health.

The rearrangement links TRBV21-1 to TRBJ2-7; the table's TRBD1 call for D was not verified on the DNA. TRBV21-1 is recorded as a pseudogene. The CDR3 consists of 13 residues. In DNA form, the CDR3 reads TGTGCCAGCAGCAAATGTCGCGGGGACGAGCAGTACTTC. Its translation is CASSKCRGDEQYF.

The J gene is TRBJ1-6, the V gene TRBV7-2, with 9 positions matching TRBD1. The CDR3 contains 14 residues. From germline, CDR1 is SGHTA and CDR2 FQGNSA. The trim removed 5 bases at V and 10 bases at J, leaving 6 bases unmatched. This CDR3 is CASSPRDRESPLHF. CDR3 DNA: TGTGCCAGCAGCCCCCGGGACAGGGAATCACCCCTCCACTTT.

The V gene is TRBV5-1, the J gene TRBJ1-5; D uncertain. The CDR3 has 15 residues. Germline assignment: CDR1 SGHRS and CDR2 YFSETQ. V lost 0 bases and J lost 7, with 14 bases in between. CDR3 region: CASSLGLNPSQPQHF. The DNA for the CDR3 is TGCGCCAGCAGCTTGGGACTAAACCCCAGCCAGCCCCAGCATTTT. The variable domain in full, completed from reference TRBV5-1 and TRBJ1-5, reads KAGVTQTPRYLIKTRGQQVTLSCSPISGHRSVSWYQQTPGQGLQFLFEYFSETQRNKGNFPGRFSGRQFSNSRSEMNVSTLELGDSALYLCASSLGLNPSQPQHFGDGTRLSIL.

This clonotype appeared a few times. The chain employs TRBV28 and TRBJ2-3, with a tentative D call TRBD2 (5 bases). The germline V gene encodes CDR1 MDHEN and CDR2 SYDVKM. CDR3 size: 15 residues. V gave up 5 bases and J gave up 0 bases, with 12 bases separating them. The CDR3 reads CASSTTAESTDTQYF. DNA for the CDR3: TGTGCCAGCAGTACCACAGCGGAGAGCACAGATACGCAGTATTTT. Based on the CDR3 plus reference TRBV28 and TRBJ2-3, the full variable domain is DVKVTQSSRYLVKRTGEKVFLECVQDMDHENMFWYRQDPGLGLRLIYFSYDVKMKEKGDIPEGYSVSREKKERFSLILESASTNQTSMYLCASSTTAESTDTQYFGPGTRLTVL.

The count of this clonotype is one. V usage is TRBV6-1 and J usage is TRBJ2-1; D not certain. The germline V gene has CDR1 MNHNS and CDR2 SASEGT. This CDR3 has 14 residues. With 2 bases removed from V and 8 bases from J, the gap between germline ends came to 13 bases. The DNA for the CDR3 is TGTGCCAGCAGTGAAACCACGCGGTCCCATGAGCAGTTCTTC. This codes for CASSETTRSHEQFF.

The table lists this clonotype with many counts. This chain connects TRBV6-4 to TRBJ2-3; 9 bases are shared with TRBD2. This CDR3 has 16 amino acids. CDR1 is MRHNA and CDR2 is SNTAGT in the germline V gene. V was clipped by 3 bases and J by 0 bases; unmatched bases: 4. The CDR3 is CASSELAGSSTDTQYF. The DNA of the CDR3 is TGTGCCAGCAGTGAACTAGCGGGTTCTAGCACAGATACGCAGTATTTT.

V usage is TRBV7-9 and J usage is TRBJ2-7; the D gene is possibly TRBD2 (6 bases). The end of the DNA fits TRBJ2-5 better, so the J call may be wrong. This CDR3 contains 15 residues. Germline V gene sequence: CDR1 SEHNR, CDR2 FQNEAQ (reference sequence). The CDR3 bases are TGTGCCAGCACCGGATACGGTGGGGGAGGTGAGACCCAGTACTTC. Translation gives CASTGYGGGGETQYF.

Ten or more counts support this clonotype. V is TRBV6-2 or TRBV6-3 and J is TRBJ2-1, with D unresolved. V was pared by 0 bases and J by 9 bases, with 9 bases between. This CDR3 region has 13 residues. Germline CDR1 is MNHEY and CDR2 is SVGEGT. This chain's CDR3 is CASSYSTESEQFF. CDR3 nucleotides: TGTGCCAGCAGTTACTCGACTGAATCTGAGCAGTTCTTC.

CDR3 sequence: CASSQGPLGSGNEQFF. The CDR3 bases are TGCGCCAGCAGCCAAGGGCCCCTTGGTTCGGGGAATGAGCAGTTCTTC. The J gene is TRBJ2-1, the V gene TRBV4-3, with a possible D match to TRBD2 (5 bases). The CDR3 has 16 residues. Germline values: CDR1 LGHNA, CDR2 YSLEER. With 1 base removed from V and 7 bases from J, the gap between germline ends came to 17 bases.

This sequence joins TRBV5-1 and TRBJ2-5, with D possibly matching TRBD1 (6 bases). This CDR3 comprises 15 residues. V gave up 2 bases and J gave up 4 bases, with 15 bases separating them. CDR1 and CDR2 from the germline V gene are SGHRS and YFSETQ. CDR3 nucleotide sequence: TGCGCCAGCAGCTTCGGGCAGGGGATGTTAGAGACCCAGTACTTC. This translates into CASSFGQGMLETQYF.

This clonotype has just a few counts. The chain uses TRBV6-2 or TRBV6-3 and TRBJ2-4; D is possibly TRBD1 or TRBD2 (6 bases each). TRBJ2-7 explains the end of the DNA better; the J call may be wrong. This CDR3 spans 13 amino acids. Germline values: CDR1 MNHEY, CDR2 SVGEGT. In DNA, the CDR3 is TGTGCCAGCACTGAGGGAGGACAGTACGAGCAGTACTTC. Translated, it gives CASTEGGQYEQYF.

The rearrangement links TRBV6-2 or TRBV6-3 to TRBJ2-1; TRBD2 matches 7 bases. Per germline, CDR1 MNHEY and CDR2 SVGEGT. V gave up 10 bases and J gave up 6 bases; unmatched junction bases: 12. This CDR3 has 14 amino acids. Written as DNA, the CDR3 is TGTGCCACCCGGTCGGGAGGCATGTTCAATGAGCAGTTCTTC. It translates to CATRSGGMFNEQFF.

J is TRBJ2-7 and V is TRBV4-1, with D unclear. The end of the DNA is better explained by TRBJ2-5, so the J call may be wrong. Per germline, CDR1 MGHRA and CDR2 YSYEKL. This CDR3 comprises 14 residues. CDR3 sequence reads: CASSPTPGRETQYF. The CDR3 nucleotides read TGCGCCAGCAGCCCAACCCCCGGACGAGAGACCCAGTACTTC.

The chain has TRBV20-1 and TRBJ2-1; 10 nucleotides agree with TRBD2. The CDR3 is 17 amino acids. V trimming: 5 bases; J trimming: 5 bases; junction bases outside the gene matches: 15. From germline, CDR1 is DFQATT and CDR2 SNEGSKA (reference sequence). CDR3 DNA sequence: TGCAGTGCTGTCCCGGGACTAGCGCGATTGGGGAACAATGAGCAGTTCTTC. Translating it yields CSAVPGLARLGNNEQFF.

This clonotype came up once. V usage is TRBV27 and J usage is TRBJ2-4; D is unclear. V lost 6 bases, J lost 10 bases, and 13 bases lay in between. The CDR3 length is 12 residues. Germline V gives CDR1 MNHEY, CDR2 SMNVEV (reference sequence). This chain's CDR3 is CASSPLTGIQYF. CDR3 sequence (DNA): TGTGCCAGCAGCCCCCTTACTGGGATTCAGTACTTC.

The gene calls are TRBV20-1 and TRBJ2-7; 10 bases fit TRBD2. V gave up 1 base and J gave up 6 bases; unmatched junction bases: 6. The CDR3 contains 14 residues. Germline V gene data show CDR1 as DFQATT and CDR2 as SNEGSKA (reference sequence). The chain's CDR3 is CSARGLAGDGEQYF. The CDR3 nucleotides are TGCAGTGCTAGAGGCCTAGCGGGGGACGGCGAGCAGTACTTC.

The chain recombines TRBV7-2 with TRBJ2-3; D assignment may be TRBD1 or TRBD2 (6 bases each). Germline V gene sequence: CDR1 SGHTA, CDR2 FQGNSA. Trimming removed 6 bases at V and 6 bases at J, with 22 bases between. The CDR3 spans 16 residues. CDR3 loop: CASSLGGGGTWDTQYF. DNA for the CDR3: TGTGCCAGCAGTCTCGGAGGAGGGGGTACCTGGGATACGCAGTATTTT.

The chain links TRBV6-2 or TRBV6-3 to TRBJ2-7; 7 positions agree with TRBD2. The trim removed 2 bases at V and 2 bases at J, leaving 9 bases unmatched. In germline, CDR1 is MNHEY, CDR2 SVGEGT. The CDR3 is 16 amino acids. The CDR3 DNA follows: TGTGCCAGCAGTTACGGGTCGCTAGCGGTTACCTACGAGCAGTACTTC. Translated, it gives CASSYGSLAVTYEQYF.

CDR3: CSAARQDGYTF. In DNA, the CDR3 is TGCAGTGCTGCCCGACAGGATGGCTACACCTTC. The chain couples TRBV20-1 to TRBJ1-2; perhaps TRBD1 as D (6 bases). Trimming removed 5 bases from V and 6 bases from J, with 10 bases in between. CDR1 and CDR2 (germline): DFQATT, SNEGSKA (reference sequence). The CDR3 has 11 amino acids.

This clonotype was counted at least ten times. The chain employs TRBV5-1 and TRBJ2-5; D unresolved. This CDR3 spans 16 amino acids. The germline CDR1 and CDR2 sequences are SGHRS and YFSETQ. V lost 0 bases to trimming and J lost 5 bases, with 17 bases between them. For the CDR3, the DNA is TGCGCCAGCAGCTTGGCCACTTCTGGGTACCCGGAGACCCAGTACTTC. Residues: CASSLATSGYPETQYF.

V is TRBV29-1 and J is TRBJ2-7; 11 bases agree with TRBD1. Per germline, CDR1 SQVTM and CDR2 ANQGSEA. The J segment lost 6 bases and the V segment lost 6 bases, leaving 7 bases of the junction unmatched. The CDR3 consists of 13 residues. CDR3 sequence reads: CSVGTGGNGEQYF. CDR3 coding DNA: TGCAGCGTCGGGACAGGGGGAAACGGCGAGCAGTACTTC.

The rearrangement links TRBV5-1 to TRBJ2-5, with D tentatively TRBD2 (6 bases). V was cut by 4 bases and J by 11 bases, with 21 bases left in between. This CDR3 is built from 14 residues. Germline V CDR1 and CDR2: SGHRS, YFSETQ. CDR3 in DNA: TGCGCCAGCAGCGCCGAACCCGGGAGCAATGAGCAGTACTTC. Its translation: CASSAEPGSNEQYF. Variable domain in full (rest from reference TRBV5-1 and TRBJ2-5): KAGVTQTPRYLIKTRGQQVTLSCSPISGHRSVSWYQQTPGQGLQFLFEYFSETQRNKGNFPGRFSGRQFSNSRSEMNVSTLELGDSALYLCASSAEPGSNEQYFGPGTRLLVL.

V gene TRBV6-5 combines with J gene TRBJ1-1, with D possibly matching TRBD1 (5 bases). With 3 bases removed from V and 5 bases from J, the gap between germline ends came to 10 bases. The CDR3 totals 13 residues. The germline V gene encodes CDR1 MNHEY and CDR2 SVGAGI. CDR3 bases: TGTGCCAGCAGTTATGGAAGGGGTACTGAAGCTTTCTTT. This encodes CASSYGRGTEAFF.

The chain links TRBV20-1 to TRBJ2-6, with D perhaps TRBD1 (7 bases). The germline V gene encodes CDR1 DFQATT and CDR2 SNEGSKA (reference sequence). CDR3 length equals 16 residues. Trimming cost V 5 bases and J 0 bases, with 14 bases left between them. CDR3 sequence reads: CSAGGGSLSGANVLTF. Written as DNA, the CDR3 is TGCAGTGCTGGAGGGGGCAGCCTCTCTGGGGCCAACGTCCTGACTTTC.

V usage is TRBV20-1 and J usage is TRBJ2-1; TRBD2 agrees at 8 bases. The CDR3 has 14 amino acids. Per germline, CDR1 DFQATT and CDR2 SNEGSKA (reference sequence). The V segment lost 3 bases and the J segment 10 bases; nucleotides outside the gene matches: 11. This CDR3 is CSARGPAGVYEQFF. The CDR3 nucleotides are TGCAGTGCTAGGGGACCAGCGGGAGTTTACGAGCAGTTCTTC.